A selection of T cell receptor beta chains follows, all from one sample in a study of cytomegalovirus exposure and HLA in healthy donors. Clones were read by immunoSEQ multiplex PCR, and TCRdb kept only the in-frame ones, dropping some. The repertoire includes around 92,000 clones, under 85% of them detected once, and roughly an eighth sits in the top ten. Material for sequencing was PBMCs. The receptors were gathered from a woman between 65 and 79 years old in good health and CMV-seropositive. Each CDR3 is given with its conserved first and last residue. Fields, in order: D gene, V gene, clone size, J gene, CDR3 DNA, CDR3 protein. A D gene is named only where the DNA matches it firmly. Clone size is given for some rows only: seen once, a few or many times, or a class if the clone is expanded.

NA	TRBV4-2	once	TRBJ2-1	TGTGCCAGCAGCCAAGATTACCACGGGACACCCTCCTACAATGAGCAGTTCTTC	CASSQDYHGTPSYNEQFF
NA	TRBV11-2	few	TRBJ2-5	TGTGCCAGCAGTCGGAGCAGGGAAGAGACCCAGTACTTC	CASSRSREETQYF
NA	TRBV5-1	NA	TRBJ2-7	TGCGCCAGCAGCAATATCCCCTACGAGCAGTACTTC	CASSNIPYEQYF
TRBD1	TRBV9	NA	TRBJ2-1	TGTGCCAGCAGCGTGGACCGGGACAGGGGTAACAATGAGCAGTTCTTC	CASSVDRDRGNNEQFF
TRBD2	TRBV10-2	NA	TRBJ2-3	TGCGCCAGCAGGGTTAGCGGGGGGGCCGATACGCAGTATTTT	CASRVSGGADTQYF
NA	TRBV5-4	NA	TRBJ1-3	TGTGCCAGCAGCTTGGGCTATGGAAACACCATATATTTT	CASSLGYGNTIYF
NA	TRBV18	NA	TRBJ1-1	TGTGCCAGCTCACCACGTGCAGGCCTCGAGGGGAACACTGAAGCTTTCTTT	CASSPRAGLEGNTEAFF
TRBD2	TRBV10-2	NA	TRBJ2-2	TGCGCCACCCCCCGGGGGGCGAACACCGGGGAGCTGTTTTTT	CATPRGANTGELFF
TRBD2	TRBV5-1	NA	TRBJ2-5	TGCGCCAGCAGCTTGTTAACTAGCGGGGGGGCCCGGGAGACCCAGTACTTC	CASSLLTSGGARETQYF
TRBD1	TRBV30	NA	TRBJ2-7	TGTGCCTGCTCCGGACAGGGCTTCGCCTACGAGCAGTACTTC	CACSGQGFAYEQYF
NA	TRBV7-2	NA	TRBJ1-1	TGTGCCAGCAGCTTAGGGGTCCAGCAGGGCACTGAAGCTTTCTTT	CASSLGVQQGTEAFF
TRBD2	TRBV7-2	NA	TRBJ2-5	TGTGCCAGCAGCTACTCGGGGGGCCAAGAGACCCAGTACTTC	CASSYSGGQETQYF
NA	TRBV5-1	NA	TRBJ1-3	TGCGCCAGCAGCTTGCAGGGTGACACCATATATTTT	CASSLQGDTIYF
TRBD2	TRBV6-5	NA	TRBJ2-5	TGTGCCAGCAGACCTAGCGGGAGGATTGAGACCCAGTACTTC	CASRPSGRIETQYF
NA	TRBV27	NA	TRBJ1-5	TGTGCCAGCAGCCCTCTCCCGTTTAGCAATCAGCCCCAGCATTTT	CASSPLPFSNQPQHF
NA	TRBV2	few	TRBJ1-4	TGTGCCAGCAAGCAAACAGCAACTAATGAAAAACTGTTTTTT	CASKQTATNEKLFF
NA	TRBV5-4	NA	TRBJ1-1	TGTGCCAGCAACAGCATCGGAAACACTGAAGCTTTCTTT	CASNSIGNTEAFF
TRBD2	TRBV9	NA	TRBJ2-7	TGTGCCAGCAGCGCCCTCGGGACTAACTACGAGCAGTACTTC	CASSALGTNYEQYF
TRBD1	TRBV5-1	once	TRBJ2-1	TGCGCCAGCAGCTTGACAGGGGGCAATGAGCAGTTCTTC	CASSLTGGNEQFF
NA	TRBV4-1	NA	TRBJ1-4	TGCGCCAGCAGCCAAGCTAGGGCGGGTGTCCCAACTAATGAAAAACTGTTTTTT	CASSQARAGVPTNEKLFF
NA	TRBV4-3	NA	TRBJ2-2	TGCGCCAGCAGCCAAGAGACAGGGAGGAGGAACACCGGGGAGCTGTTTTTT	CASSQETGRRNTGELFF
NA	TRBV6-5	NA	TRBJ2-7	TGTGCCAGCAGTTCTCCCTCGTTCTACGAGCAGTACTTC	CASSSPSFYEQYF
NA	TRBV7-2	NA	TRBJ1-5	TGTGCCAGCAGCTTAGATCGGAGTTATCAGCCCCAGCATTTT	CASSLDRSYQPQHF
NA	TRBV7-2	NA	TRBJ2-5	TGTGCCAGCACCCCCTCAGGGGAGACCCAGTACTTC	CASTPSGETQYF
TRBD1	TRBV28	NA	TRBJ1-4	TGTGCCAGCAGATCCAACAGGGGTGGTGAAAAACTGTTTTTT	CASRSNRGGEKLFF
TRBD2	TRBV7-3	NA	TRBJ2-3	TGTGCCAGCAGCTTACGTGGGGGGGAAAGCACAGATACGCAGTATTTT	CASSLRGGESTDTQYF
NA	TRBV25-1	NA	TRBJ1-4	TGTGCCAGCAGTGAATACGGGGGGCTGGGTGAAAAACTGTTTTTT	CASSEYGGLGEKLFF
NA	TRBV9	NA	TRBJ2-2	TGTGCCAGCAGCGTAGATGTAGAAGCGTTCACCGGGGAGCTGTTTTTT	CASSVDVEAFTGELFF
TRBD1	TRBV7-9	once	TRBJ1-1	TGTGCCAGCAGCTTGGACAGGCGAGGAACTGAAGCTTTCTTT	CASSLDRRGTEAFF
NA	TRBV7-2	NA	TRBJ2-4	TGTGCCAGCAGCCAGCAGCCGGACAGCGGACGGTTGGGGATTCAGTACTTC	CASSQQPDSGRLGIQYF
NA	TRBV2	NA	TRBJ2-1	TGTGCCAGCAGTGTAATAATGGCAAACAATGAGCAGTTCTTC	CASSVIMANNEQFF
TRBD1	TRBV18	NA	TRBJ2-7	TGTGCCAGCTCACTCGACAGGGACTACGAGCAGTACTTC	CASSLDRDYEQYF
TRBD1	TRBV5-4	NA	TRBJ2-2	TGTGCCAGCAGACGGACATCAGGGGGTTCCGGGGAGCTGTTTTTT	CASRRTSGGSGELFF
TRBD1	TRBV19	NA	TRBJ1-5	TGTGCCAGTAAGGAGACAGGGGCCAATCAGCCCCAGCATTTT	CASKETGANQPQHF
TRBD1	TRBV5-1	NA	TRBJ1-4	TGCGCCAGCAGCACCGGGACAGGGGGTGAAAAACTGTTTTTT	CASSTGTGGEKLFF
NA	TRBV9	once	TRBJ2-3	TGTGCCAGCAGCGTAGAAGGGGCCCTGGCAGGGTGGTTTGATACGCAGTATTTT	CASSVEGALAGWFDTQYF
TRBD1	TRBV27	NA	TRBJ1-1	TGTGCCAGTAACCGGGACAGCATGAACACTGAAGCTTTCTTT	CASNRDSMNTEAFF
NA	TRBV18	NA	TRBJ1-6	TGTGCCAGCTCACTCGACAGGTTGAATTCACCCCTCCACTTT	CASSLDRLNSPLHF
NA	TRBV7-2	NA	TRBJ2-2	TGTGCCAGCAGCTTAGGGGTGACAGGATTCGGGGAGCTGTTTTTT	CASSLGVTGFGELFF
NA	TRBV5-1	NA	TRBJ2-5	TGCGCCAGCAGCCCCCAGCTAGCGCGACAAGAGACCCAGTACTTC	CASSPQLARQETQYF
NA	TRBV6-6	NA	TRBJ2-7	TGTGCCAGCAGTTCCCGCGACGAGCAGTACTTC	CASSSRDEQYF
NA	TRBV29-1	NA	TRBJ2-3	TGCAGCGTCCTGAGGCCAGGGGCCACAGATACGCAGTATTTT	CSVLRPGATDTQYF
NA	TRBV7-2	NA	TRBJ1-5	TGTGCCAGCAGCTTAGACAGTAGCAATCAGCCCCAGCATTTT	CASSLDSSNQPQHF
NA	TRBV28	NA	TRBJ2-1	TGTGCCAGCAGCAGGACAGCCGGAACGGTGCGGCAGTTCTTC	CASSRTAGTVRQFF
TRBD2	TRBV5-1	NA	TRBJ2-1	TGCGCCAGCAGCTCGAGGGAGGGTATCTACAATGAGCAGTTCTTC	CASSSREGIYNEQFF
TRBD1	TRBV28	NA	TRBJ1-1	TGTGCCAGCAGGCGGGACAGGGGGTTCTCTGAAGCTTTCTTT	CASRRDRGFSEAFF
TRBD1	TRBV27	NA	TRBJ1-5	TGTGCCAGCAAAATAGGGGGCCGATTGAGCAATCAGCCCCAGCATTTT	CASKIGGRLSNQPQHF
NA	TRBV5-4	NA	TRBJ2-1	TGTGCCAGCAGCTTGAGCGGGTCTCCCACCTACAATGAGCAGTTCTTC	CASSLSGSPTYNEQFF
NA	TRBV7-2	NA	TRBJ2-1	TGTGCCAGCAACGTGGCTAATGAGCAGTTCTTC	CASNVANEQFF
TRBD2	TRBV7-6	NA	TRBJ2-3	TGTGCCAGCAGCACCGGGACTAGCATCACAGATACGCAGTATTTT	CASSTGTSITDTQYF
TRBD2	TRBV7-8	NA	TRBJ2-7	TGTGCCAGCAGCTCCGTGGCGGGAGAATACTACGAGCAGTACTTC	CASSSVAGEYYEQYF
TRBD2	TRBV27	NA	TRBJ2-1	TGTGCCAGCCAAGGACTAGCGGGAGGTATTGAGCAGTTCTTC	CASQGLAGGIEQFF
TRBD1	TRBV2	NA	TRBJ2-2	TGTGCCAGCAGGGGGGACAGGGTCGGCACCGGGGAGCTGTTTTTT	CASRGDRVGTGELFF
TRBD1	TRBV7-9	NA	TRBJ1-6	TGTGCCAGCAGCCTGACAGGGGTTGGCAATTCACCCCTCCACTTT	CASSLTGVGNSPLHF
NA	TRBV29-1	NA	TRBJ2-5	TGCAGCGTTTCGACTAGTCAAGAGACCCAGTACTTC	CSVSTSQETQYF
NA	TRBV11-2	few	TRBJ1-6	TGTGCCAGCAGCTTAGGGAGTTGGAATAATTCACCCCTCCACTTT	CASSLGSWNNSPLHF
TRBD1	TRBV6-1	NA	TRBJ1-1	TGTGCCAGCCGGGACAGGAAAAACACTGAAGCTTTCTTT	CASRDRKNTEAFF
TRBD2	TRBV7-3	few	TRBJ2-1	TGTGCCAGCAGGGTTGGCGGGAGTCCCCTCGGTGAGCAGTTCTTC	CASRVGGSPLGEQFF
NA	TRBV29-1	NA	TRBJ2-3	TGCAGCGTTGAAGTAAGCGGGAGCACAGATACGCAGTATTTT	CSVEVSGSTDTQYF
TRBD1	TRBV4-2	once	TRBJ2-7	TGTGCCAGCAGCCAAGTGGGACAGGGGGAATACGAGCAGTACTTC	CASSQVGQGEYEQYF